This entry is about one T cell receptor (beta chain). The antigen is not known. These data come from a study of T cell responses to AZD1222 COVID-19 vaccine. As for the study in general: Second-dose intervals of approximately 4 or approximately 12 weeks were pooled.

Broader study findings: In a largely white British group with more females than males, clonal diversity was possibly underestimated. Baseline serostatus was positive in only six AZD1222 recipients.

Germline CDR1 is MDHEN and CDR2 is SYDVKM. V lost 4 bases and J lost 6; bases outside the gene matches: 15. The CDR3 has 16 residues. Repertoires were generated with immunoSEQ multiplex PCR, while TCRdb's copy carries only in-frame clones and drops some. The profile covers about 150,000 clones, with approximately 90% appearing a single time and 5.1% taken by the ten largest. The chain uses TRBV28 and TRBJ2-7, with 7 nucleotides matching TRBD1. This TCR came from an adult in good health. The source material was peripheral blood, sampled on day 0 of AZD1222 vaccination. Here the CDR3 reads CASSSPASNRGFEQYF. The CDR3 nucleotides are TGTGCCAGCAGTTCCCCGGCCTCAAACAGGGGTTTCGAGCAGTACTTC.